This T cell receptor beta chain was sequenced for a study of metastatic and nonmetastatic thyroid tumors. Study-level information: Repertoires of blood and of tissue (tumor or nodule) from malignant and benign thyroid patients were compared.

The table lists this clone with a few counts. TCRdb reprocessed the PCR reads using MiXCR. The table includes approximately 10,000 clones, about 20% detected once. Germline V lookup: CDR1 SNHLY, CDR2 FYNNEI. With 7 bases clipped from V and 5 bases from J, the junction kept 7 bases outside the gene matches. This CDR3 spans 15 amino acids. The entire patient cohort was treatment-naive prior to thyroid surgery. The material sequenced was adjacent normal tissue. This chain joins TRBV2 and TRBJ1-4, with 10 bases identical to TRBD1. This TCR was recovered from a female donor with papillary thyroid cancer or a benign thyroid nodule (not recorded which). Some clones in this sample may be carry-over from other donors' samples. CDR3 DNA sequence: TGTGCCAGCAAGTTTATGGGACAGGGGAATGAAAAACTGTTTTTT. This codes for CASKFMGQGNEKLFF. Together with reference TRBV2 and TRBJ1-4, the CDR3 gives the full variable domain: EPEVTQTPSHQVTQMGQEVILRCVPISNHLYFYWYRQILGQKVEFLVSFYNNEISEKSEIFDDQFSVERPDGSNFTLKIRSTKLEDSAMYFCASKFMGQGNEKLFFGSGTQLSVL.